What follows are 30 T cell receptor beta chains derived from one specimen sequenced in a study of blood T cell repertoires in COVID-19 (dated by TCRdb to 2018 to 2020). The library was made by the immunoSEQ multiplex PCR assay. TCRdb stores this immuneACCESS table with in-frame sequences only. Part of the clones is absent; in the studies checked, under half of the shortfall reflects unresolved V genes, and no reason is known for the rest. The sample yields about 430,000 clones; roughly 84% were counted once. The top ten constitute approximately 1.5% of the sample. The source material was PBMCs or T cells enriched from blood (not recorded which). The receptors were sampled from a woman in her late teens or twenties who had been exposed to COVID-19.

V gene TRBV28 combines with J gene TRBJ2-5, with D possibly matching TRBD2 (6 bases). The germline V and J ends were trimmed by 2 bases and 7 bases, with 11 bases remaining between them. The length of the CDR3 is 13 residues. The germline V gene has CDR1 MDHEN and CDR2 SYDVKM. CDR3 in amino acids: CASSLEGRTTQYF. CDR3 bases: TGTGCCAGCAGTTTAGAGGGGAGGACGACCCAGTACTTC.

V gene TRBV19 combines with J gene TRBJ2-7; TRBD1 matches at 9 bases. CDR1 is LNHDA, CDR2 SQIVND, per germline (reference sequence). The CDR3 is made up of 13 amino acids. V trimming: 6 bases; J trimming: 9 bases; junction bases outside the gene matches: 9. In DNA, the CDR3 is TGTGCCAGTAGCCTAGGACAGGGGCCGCGGCAGTACTTC. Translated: CASSLGQGPRQYF. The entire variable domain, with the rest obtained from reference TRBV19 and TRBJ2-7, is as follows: DGGITQSPKYLFRKEGQNVTLSCEQNLNHDAMYWYRQDPGQGLRLIYYSQIVNDFQKGDIAEGYSVSREKKESFPLTVTSAQKNPTAFYLCASSLGQGPRQYFGPGTRLTVT.

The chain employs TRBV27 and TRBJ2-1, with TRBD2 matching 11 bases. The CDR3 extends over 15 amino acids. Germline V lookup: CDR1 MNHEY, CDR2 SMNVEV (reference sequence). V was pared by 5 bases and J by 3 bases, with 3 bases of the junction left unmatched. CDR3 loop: CASSDSGGVYNEQFF. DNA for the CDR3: TGTGCCAGCAGTGATAGCGGGGGGGTCTACAATGAGCAGTTCTTC.

Here the CDR3 reads CASSQDPRGRTGELFF. As DNA, the CDR3 is TGTGCCAGCAGCCAAGACCCTCGTGGGAGGACCGGGGAGCTGTTTTTT. This sequence joins TRBV3-1 (or the pseudogene TRBV3-2) and TRBJ2-2, with a tentative D call TRBD2 (6 bases). The CDR3 spans 16 residues. Deletions cut 0 bases from V and 5 bases from J, with 13 bases between. Germline V gives CDR1 LGHDT, CDR2 YNNKEL (reference sequence).

The CDR3 sequence: CASSQELGQGAGYGYTF. The CDR3 DNA reads TGCGCCAGCAGCCAAGAGTTGGGACAGGGGGCTGGGTATGGCTACACCTTC. The chain has TRBV4-3 and TRBJ1-2, with 12 bases identical to TRBD1. The CDR3 spans 17 residues. The ends lost 0 bases at V and 5 bases at J; junction bases unmatched: 7. The germline V gene has CDR1 LGHNA and CDR2 YSLEER.

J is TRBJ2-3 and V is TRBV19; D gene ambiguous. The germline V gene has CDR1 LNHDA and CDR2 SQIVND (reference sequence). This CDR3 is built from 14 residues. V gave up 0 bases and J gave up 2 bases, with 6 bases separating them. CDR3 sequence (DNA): TGTGCCAGTAGTATAGAGGTACTCACAGATACGCAGTATTTT. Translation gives CASSIEVLTDTQYF.

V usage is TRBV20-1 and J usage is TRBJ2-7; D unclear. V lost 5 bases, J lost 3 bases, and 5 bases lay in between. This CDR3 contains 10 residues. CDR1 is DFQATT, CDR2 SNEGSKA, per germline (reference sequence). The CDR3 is CSALDYEQYF. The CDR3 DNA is TGCAGTGCTCTAGACTACGAGCAGTACTTC.

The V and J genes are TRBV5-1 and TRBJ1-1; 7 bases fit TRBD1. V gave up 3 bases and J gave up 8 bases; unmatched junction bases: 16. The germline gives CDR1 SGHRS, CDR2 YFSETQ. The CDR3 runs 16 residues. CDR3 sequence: CASSWRGGAGTAEAFF. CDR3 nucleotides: TGCGCCAGCAGCTGGAGAGGGGGCGCGGGGACGGCCGAAGCTTTCTTT.

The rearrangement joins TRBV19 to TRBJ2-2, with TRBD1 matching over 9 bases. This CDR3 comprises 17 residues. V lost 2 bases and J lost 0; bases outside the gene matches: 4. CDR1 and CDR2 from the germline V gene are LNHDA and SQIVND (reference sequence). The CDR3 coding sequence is TGTGCCAGTAGTATACCGGGACAGGGAGCGAACACCGGGGAGCTGTTTTTT. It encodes CASSIPGQGANTGELFF. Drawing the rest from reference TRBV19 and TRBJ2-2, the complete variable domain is DGGITQSPKYLFRKEGQNVTLSCEQNLNHDAMYWYRQDPGQGLRLIYYSQIVNDFQKGDIAEGYSVSREKKESFPLTVTSAQKNPTAFYLCASSIPGQGANTGELFFGEGSRLTVL.

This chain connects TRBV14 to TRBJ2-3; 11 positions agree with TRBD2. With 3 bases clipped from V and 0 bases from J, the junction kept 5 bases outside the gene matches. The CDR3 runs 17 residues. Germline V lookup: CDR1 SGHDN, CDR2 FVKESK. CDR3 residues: CASSHYRTSGSTDTQYF. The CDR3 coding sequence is TGTGCCAGCAGCCACTACAGGACTAGCGGGAGCACAGATACGCAGTATTTT.

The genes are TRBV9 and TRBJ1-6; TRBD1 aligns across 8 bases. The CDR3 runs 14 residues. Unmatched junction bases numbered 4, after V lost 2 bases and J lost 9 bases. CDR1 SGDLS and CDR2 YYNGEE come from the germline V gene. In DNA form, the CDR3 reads TGTGCCAGCAGCGTGGACAGGGAAGGTTCACCCCTCCACTTT. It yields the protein CASSVDREGSPLHF.

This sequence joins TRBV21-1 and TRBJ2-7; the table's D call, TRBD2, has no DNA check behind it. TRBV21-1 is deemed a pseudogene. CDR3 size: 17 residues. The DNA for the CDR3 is TGTGCCAGCAGCAATGGAATTAGCGGGAGGATCCACTACGAGCAGTACTTC. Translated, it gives CASSNGISGRIHYEQYF.

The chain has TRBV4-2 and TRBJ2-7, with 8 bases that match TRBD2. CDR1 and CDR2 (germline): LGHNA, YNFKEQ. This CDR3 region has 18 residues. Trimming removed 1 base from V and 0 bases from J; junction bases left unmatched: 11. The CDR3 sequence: CASSQGGEGREVSYEQYF. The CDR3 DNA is TGTGCCAGCAGCCAAGGTGGTGAGGGGCGGGAGGTCTCCTACGAGCAGTACTTC.

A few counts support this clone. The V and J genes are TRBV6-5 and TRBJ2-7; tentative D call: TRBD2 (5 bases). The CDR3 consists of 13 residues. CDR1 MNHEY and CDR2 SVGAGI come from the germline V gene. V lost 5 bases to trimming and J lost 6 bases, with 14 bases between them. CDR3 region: CASSRSSMSEQYF. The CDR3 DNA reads TGTGCCAGCAGTCGGTCTAGCATGAGCGAGCAGTACTTC.

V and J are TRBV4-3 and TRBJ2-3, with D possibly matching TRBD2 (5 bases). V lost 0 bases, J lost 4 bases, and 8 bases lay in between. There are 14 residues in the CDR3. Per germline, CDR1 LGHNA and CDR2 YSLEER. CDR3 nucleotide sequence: TGCGCCAGCAGCCAAGATCGGGGTGCAGATACGCAGTATTTT. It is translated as CASSQDRGADTQYF.

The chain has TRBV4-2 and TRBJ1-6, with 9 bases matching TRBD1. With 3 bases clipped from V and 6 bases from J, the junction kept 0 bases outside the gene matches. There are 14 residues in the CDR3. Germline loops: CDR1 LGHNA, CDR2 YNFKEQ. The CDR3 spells CASSQGQGNSPLHF. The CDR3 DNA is TGTGCCAGCAGCCAGGGACAGGGTAATTCACCCCTCCACTTT.

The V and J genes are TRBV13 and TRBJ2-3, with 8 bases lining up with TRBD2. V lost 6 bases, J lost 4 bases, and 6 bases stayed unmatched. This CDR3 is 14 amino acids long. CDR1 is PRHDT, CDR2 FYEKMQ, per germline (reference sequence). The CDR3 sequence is CASSFGGASDTQYF. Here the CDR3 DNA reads TGTGCCAGCAGTTTCGGGGGGGCTTCAGATACGCAGTATTTT.

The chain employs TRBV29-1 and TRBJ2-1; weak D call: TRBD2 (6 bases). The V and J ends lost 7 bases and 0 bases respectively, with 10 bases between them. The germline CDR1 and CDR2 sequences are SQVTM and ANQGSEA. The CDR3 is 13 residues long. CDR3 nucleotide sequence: TGCAGCGCCGGGGGAACCTCCTACAATGAGCAGTTCTTC. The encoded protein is CSAGGTSYNEQFF.

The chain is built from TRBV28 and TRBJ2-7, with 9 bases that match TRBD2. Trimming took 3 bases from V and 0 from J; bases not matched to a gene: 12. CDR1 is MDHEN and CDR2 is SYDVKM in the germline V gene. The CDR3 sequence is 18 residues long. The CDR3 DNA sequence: TGTGCCAGCAGTTTCCCAGCGGGAGGTCCCAAGAGCTCCTACGAGCAGTACTTC. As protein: CASSFPAGGPKSSYEQYF.

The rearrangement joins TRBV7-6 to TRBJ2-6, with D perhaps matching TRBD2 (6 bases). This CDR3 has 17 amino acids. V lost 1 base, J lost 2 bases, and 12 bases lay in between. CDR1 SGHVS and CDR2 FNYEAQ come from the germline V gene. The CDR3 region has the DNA TGTGCCAGCAGCTTAGGGGTGCGGGGAGCTGGGGCCAACGTCCTGACTTTC. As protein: CASSLGVRGAGANVLTF.

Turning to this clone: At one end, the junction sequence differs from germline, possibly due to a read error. The chain's CDR3 is CASREGGTGRIEAFF. CDR3 coding DNA: TGTGCCAGCAGAGAAGGGGGGACAGGGAGGATTGAAGCTTTCTTT. This chain joins TRBV6-1 and TRBJ1-1; TRBD1 aligns across 9 bases. This CDR3 region has 15 residues. Per the germline V gene, CDR1 is MNHNS and CDR2 is SASEGT.

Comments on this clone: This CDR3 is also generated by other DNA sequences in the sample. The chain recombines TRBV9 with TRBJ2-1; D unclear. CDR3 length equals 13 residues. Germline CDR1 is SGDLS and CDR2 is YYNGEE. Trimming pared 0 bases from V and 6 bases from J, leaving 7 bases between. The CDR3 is CASSVGLPNEQFF. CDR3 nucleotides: TGTGCCAGCAGCGTAGGACTGCCCAATGAGCAGTTCTTC.

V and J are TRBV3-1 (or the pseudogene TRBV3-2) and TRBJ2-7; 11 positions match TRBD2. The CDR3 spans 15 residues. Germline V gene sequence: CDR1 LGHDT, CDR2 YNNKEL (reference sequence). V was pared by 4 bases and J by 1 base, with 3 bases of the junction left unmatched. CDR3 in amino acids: CASSRGTSGSYEQYF. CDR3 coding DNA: TGTGCCAGCAGCCGCGGGACTAGCGGATCCTACGAGCAGTACTTC.

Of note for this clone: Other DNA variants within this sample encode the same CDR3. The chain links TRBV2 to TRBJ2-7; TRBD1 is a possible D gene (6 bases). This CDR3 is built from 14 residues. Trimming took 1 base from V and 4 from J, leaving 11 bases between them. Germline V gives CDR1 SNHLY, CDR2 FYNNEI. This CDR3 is CASSEGRGGYEQYF. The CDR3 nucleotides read TGTGCCAGCAGTGAAGGCAGGGGCGGTTACGAGCAGTACTTC.

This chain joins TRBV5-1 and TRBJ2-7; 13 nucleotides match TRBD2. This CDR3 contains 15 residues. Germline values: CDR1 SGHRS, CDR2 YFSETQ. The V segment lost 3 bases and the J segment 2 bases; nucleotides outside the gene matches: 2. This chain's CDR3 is CASSSGLAGAYEQYF. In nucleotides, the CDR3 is TGCGCCAGCAGCTCAGGACTAGCGGGAGCCTACGAGCAGTACTTC.

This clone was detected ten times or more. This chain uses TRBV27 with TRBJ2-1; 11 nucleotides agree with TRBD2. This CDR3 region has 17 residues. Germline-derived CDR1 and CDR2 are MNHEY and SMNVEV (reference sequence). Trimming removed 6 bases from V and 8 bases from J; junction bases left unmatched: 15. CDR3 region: CASRGVAGGPMRDEQFF. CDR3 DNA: TGTGCCAGCAGGGGAGTAGCGGGAGGGCCTATGAGGGATGAGCAGTTCTTC.

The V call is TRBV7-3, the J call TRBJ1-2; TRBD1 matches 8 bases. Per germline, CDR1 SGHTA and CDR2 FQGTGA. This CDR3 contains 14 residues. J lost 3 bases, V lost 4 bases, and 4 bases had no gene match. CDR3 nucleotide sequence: TGTGCCAGCAGCTCCAGGGGGCTGGACTATGGCTACACCTTC. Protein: CASSSRGLDYGYTF.

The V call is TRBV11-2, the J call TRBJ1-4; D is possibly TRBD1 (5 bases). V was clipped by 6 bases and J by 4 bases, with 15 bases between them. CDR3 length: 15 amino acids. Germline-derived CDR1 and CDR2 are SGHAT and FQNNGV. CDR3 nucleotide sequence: TGTGCCAGCAGGAGTCGGGGGGGGTTTAATGAAAAACTGTTTTTT. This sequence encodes CASRSRGGFNEKLFF.

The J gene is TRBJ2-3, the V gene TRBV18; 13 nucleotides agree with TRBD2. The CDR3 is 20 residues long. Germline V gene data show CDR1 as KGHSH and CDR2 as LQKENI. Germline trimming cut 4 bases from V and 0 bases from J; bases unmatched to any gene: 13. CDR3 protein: CASSLRTSGGISTSTDTQYF. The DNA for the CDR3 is TGTGCCAGCTCACTCCGGACTAGCGGGGGCATATCGACTAGCACAGATACGCAGTATTTT.

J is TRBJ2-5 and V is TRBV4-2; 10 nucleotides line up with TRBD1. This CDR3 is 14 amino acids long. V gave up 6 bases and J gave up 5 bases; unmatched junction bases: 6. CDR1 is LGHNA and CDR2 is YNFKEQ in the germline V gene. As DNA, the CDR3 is TGTGCCAGCAGAGGACAGGGGGGAACTGAGACCCAGTACTTC. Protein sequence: CASRGQGGTETQYF.